This T cell receptor (beta chain) comes out of a study of shared clonotypes between healthy human individuals. Only in-frame clones appear in the TCRdb table, and some are missing; sequencing was by immunoSEQ multiplex PCR. The data contain about 1 million clones, about four fifths of them singletons. This CDR3 is 14 amino acids long. Unmatched junction bases numbered 9, after V lost 5 bases and J lost 6 bases. CDR1 SGHTA and CDR2 FQGNSA come from the germline V gene. This sequence was found in a man younger than 35 in good health. Some clones in this sample may be carry-over from other donors' samples. This chain connects TRBV7-2 to TRBJ1-2, with 7 nucleotides matching TRBD1. Specimen: memory CD4+ T cells from PBMCs. Subset: CD45RA-negative fraction. The CDR3 loop is CASSHDRAENGYTF. CDR3 bases: TGTGCCAGCAGCCACGACAGGGCAGAGAATGGCTACACCTTC. Using reference TRBV7-2 and TRBJ1-2 for the parts outside the CDR3, the full variable domain is GAGVSQSPSNKVTEKGKDVELRCDPISGHTALYWYRQSLGQGLEFLIYFQGNSAPDKSGLPSDRFSAERTGGSVSTLTIQRTQQEDSAVYLCASSHDRAENGYTFGSGTRLTVV.